Listed below are T cell receptor beta chains from one sample, sequenced in a study of response to subunit inactivated influenza vaccine. TCRdb re-analysed the RT-PCR reads in MiXCR, keeping a single row per CDR3 protein. The top ten hold about a third of the sample, which has roughly 160,000 distinct CDR3 sequences, about 10% seen once. The starting material was CD8+ T cells sorted from PBMCs, obtained roughly 24 months after vaccination. The receptor source for this set is a man aged 45-69 years who received an inactivated influenza vaccine. CDR3s include the opening cysteine and the closing phenylalanine or tryptophan. A D gene is named only where the DNA matches it firmly. For some rows the clone size is stated as once, few or many, or as a class when expanded; others skip it.

abundance	len	v_gene	j_gene	d_gene	CDR3nt	CDR3aa
few	15	TRBV5-1	TRBJ2-5	TRBD2	TGCGCCAGCAGCTTGATGGCTAGCGGACAAGAGACCCAGTACTTC	CASSLMASGQETQYF
many	15	TRBV5-1	TRBJ2-3	-	TGCGCCAGCAGCTTAGTGACAGCGCACACAGATACGCAGTATTTT	CASSLVTAHTDTQYF
-	12	TRBV10-3	TRBJ2-1	-	TGTGCCATCAGTGAACTAGCCCGAGAGCAGTTCTTC	CAISELAREQFF
-	15	TRBV28	TRBJ2-7	-	TGTGCCAGCAGGGCGCACAGGGCTATCCCCTCCGAGCAGTACTTC	CASRAHRAIPSEQYF
few	15	TRBV7-2	TRBJ2-7	-	TGTGCCAGCAGCCCCACTATGGGGAGCTCCTACGAGCAGTACTTC	CASSPTMGSSYEQYF
-	15	TRBV29-1	TRBJ2-7	-	TGCAGCGTAACCGCGTACAGGGACGAATACTACGAGCAGTACTTC	CSVTAYRDEYYEQYF
-	14	TRBV14	TRBJ2-1	TRBD2	TGTGCCAGCAGCCCCCGGGGGGGCAGCAATGAGCAGTTCTTC	CASSPRGGSNEQFF
many	13	TRBV2	TRBJ1-5	-	TGTGCCAGCAGACAACAGGGTGCTCAGCCCCAGCATTTT	CASRQQGAQPQHF
once	16	TRBV6-2/TRBV6-3	TRBJ2-5	-	TGTGCCAGCAGTTACTCGAAAGGGATGCCTTGGGAGACCCAGTACTTC	CASSYSKGMPWETQYF
-	11	TRBV29-1	TRBJ1-2	-	TGCAGCGTTCGGGCCAACTATGGCTACACCTTC	CSVRANYGYTF
-	15	TRBV28	TRBJ2-5	TRBD1	TGTGCCAGCAGCCCCGGGACAGGGGATAGAGAGACCCAGTACTTC	CASSPGTGDRETQYF
-	13	TRBV20-1	TRBJ2-7	-	TGCAGTGCTAGAGTCCCCAGGGGCCGCGAGCAGTACTTC	CSARVPRGREQYF
few	13	TRBV15	TRBJ1-2	-	TGTGCCACCAGACCGGCAGGGAACTATGGCTACACCTTC	CATRPAGNYGYTF
few	18	TRBV4-2	TRBJ2-2	-	TGTGCCAGCAGCCAAGATCCGGTCCGGGGCATGGACACCGGGGAGCTGTTTTTT	CASSQDPVRGMDTGELFF
many	12	TRBV7-6	TRBJ2-1	-	TGTGCCAGCAGCCCCCTTAACAATGAGCAGTTCTTC	CASSPLNNEQFF